The clone carrying this TCR beta chain appeared a few times. Germline CDR1 is WSHSY and CDR2 is SAAADI. V trimming: 8 bases; J trimming: 7 bases; junction bases outside the gene matches: 11. CDR3 length: 13 residues. The sample comes from a study of preoperative IRX-2 immunotherapy in early breast cancer. Noted treatment: preoperative locoregional IRX-2 cytokine immunotherapy. Samples came from a phase Ib trial of preoperative locoregional IRX-2 cytokine immunotherapy. Libraries were prepared by immunoSEQ multiplex PCR; TCRdb keeps only in-frame clonotypes and omits some of them. The data contain around 25,000 clones, approximately 72% of them seen just once; the ten biggest clones take up 6% to 8.5%.

The sequence was obtained from a human donor with breast cancer. Here the sequenced sample was lymph node tissue, taken after IRX-2 immunotherapy. J is TRBJ2-7 and V is TRBV10-2; 7 nucleotides align to TRBD2. Written as DNA, the CDR3 is TGCGCCAGCGCGGGACTACCTTCCTCGGAGCAGTACTTC. Its translation: CASAGLPSSEQYF.